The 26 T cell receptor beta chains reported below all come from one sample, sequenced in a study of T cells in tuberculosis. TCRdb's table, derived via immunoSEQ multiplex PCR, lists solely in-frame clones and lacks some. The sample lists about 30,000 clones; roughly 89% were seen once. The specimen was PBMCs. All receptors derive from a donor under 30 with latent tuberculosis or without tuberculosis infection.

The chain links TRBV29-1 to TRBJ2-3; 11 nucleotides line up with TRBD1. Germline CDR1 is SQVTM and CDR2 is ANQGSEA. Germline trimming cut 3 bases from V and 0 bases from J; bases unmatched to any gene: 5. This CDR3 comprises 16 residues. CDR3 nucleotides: TGCAGCGTTGAGGGACAGGGGGATATTAGCACAGATACGCAGTATTTT. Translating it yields CSVEGQGDISTDTQYF.

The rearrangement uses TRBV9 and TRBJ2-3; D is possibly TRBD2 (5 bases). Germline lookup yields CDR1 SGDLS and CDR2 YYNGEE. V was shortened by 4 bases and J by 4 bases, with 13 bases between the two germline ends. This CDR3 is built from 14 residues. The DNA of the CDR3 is TGTGCCAGCAGCAATGGACTCCTGGCAGATACGCAGTATTTT. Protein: CASSNGLLADTQYF.

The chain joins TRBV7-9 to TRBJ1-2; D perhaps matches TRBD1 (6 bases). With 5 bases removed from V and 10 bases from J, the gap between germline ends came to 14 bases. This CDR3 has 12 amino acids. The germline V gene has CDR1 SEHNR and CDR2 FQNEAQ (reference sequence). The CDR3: CASSPRTDLYTF. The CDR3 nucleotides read TGTGCCAGCAGCCCTCGGACAGATCTCTACACCTTC. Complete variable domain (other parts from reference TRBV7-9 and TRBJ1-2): DTGVSQNPRHKITKRGQNVTFRCDPISEHNRLYWYRQTLGQGPEFLTYFQNEAQLEKSRLLSDRFSAERPKGSFSTLEIQRTEQGDSAMYLCASSPRTDLYTFGSGTRLTVV.

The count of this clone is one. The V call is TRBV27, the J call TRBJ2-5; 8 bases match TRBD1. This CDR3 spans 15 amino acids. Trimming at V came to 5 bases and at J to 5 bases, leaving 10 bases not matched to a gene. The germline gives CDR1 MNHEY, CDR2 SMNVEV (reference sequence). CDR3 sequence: CASSQGARIIETQYF. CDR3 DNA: TGTGCCAGCAGTCAGGGGGCGCGAATCATCGAGACCCAGTACTTC.

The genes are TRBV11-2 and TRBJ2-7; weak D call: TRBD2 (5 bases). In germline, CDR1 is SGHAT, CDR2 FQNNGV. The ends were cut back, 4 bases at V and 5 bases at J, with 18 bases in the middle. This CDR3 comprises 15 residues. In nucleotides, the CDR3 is TGTGCCAGCAGCTCACCGGCGGGCAGGACCCACGAGCAGTACTTC. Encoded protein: CASSSPAGRTHEQYF.

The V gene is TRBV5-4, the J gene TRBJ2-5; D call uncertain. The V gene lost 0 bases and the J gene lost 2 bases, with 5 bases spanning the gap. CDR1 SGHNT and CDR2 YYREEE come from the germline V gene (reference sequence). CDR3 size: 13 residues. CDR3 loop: CASSLGEQETQYF. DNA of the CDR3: TGTGCCAGCAGCTTGGGAGAACAAGAGACCCAGTACTTC.

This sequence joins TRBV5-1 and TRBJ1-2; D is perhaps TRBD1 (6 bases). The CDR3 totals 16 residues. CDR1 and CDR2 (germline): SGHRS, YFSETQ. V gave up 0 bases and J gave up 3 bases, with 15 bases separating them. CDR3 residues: CASSLVPAGADYGYTF. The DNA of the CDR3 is TGCGCCAGCAGCTTGGTCCCCGCAGGGGCGGACTATGGCTACACCTTC.

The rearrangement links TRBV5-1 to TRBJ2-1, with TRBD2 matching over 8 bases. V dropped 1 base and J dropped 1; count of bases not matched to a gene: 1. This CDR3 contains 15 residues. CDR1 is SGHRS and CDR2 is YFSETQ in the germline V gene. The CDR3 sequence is CASSLTGGSYNEQFF. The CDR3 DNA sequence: TGCGCCAGCAGCTTGACGGGGGGGTCCTACAATGAGCAGTTCTTC.

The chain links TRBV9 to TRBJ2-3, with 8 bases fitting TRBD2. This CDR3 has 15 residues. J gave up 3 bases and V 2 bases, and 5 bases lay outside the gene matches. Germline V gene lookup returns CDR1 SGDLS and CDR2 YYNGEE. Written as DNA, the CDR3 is TGTGCCAGCAGCGTTTCGGGGGGGCCAACAGATACGCAGTATTTT. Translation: CASSVSGGPTDTQYF.

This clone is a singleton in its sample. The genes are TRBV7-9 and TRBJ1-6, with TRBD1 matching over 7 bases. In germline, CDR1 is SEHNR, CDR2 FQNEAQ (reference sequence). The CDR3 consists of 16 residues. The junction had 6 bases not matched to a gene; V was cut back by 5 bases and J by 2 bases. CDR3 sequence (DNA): TGTGCCAGCAGCCCGCGGGACAGTACCTATAATTCACCCCTCCACTTT. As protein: CASSPRDSTYNSPLHF.

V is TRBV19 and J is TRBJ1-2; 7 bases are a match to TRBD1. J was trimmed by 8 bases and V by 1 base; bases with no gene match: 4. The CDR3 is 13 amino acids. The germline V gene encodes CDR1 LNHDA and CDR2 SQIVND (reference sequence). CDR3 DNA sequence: TGTGCCAGTAGTATAGGGCGGGACAGAGGCTACACCTTC. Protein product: CASSIGRDRGYTF. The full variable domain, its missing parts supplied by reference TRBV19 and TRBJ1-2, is DGGITQSPKYLFRKEGQNVTLSCEQNLNHDAMYWYRQDPGQGLRLIYYSQIVNDFQKGDIAEGYSVSREKKESFPLTVTSAQKNPTAFYLCASSIGRDRGYTFGSGTRLTVV.

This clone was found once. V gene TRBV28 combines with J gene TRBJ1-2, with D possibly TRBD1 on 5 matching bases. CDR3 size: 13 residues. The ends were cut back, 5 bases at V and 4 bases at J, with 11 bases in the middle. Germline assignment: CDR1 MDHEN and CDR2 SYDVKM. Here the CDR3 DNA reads TGTGCCAGCAGTGGGGGGGATGGCTATGGCTACACCTTC. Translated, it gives CASSGGDGYGYTF.

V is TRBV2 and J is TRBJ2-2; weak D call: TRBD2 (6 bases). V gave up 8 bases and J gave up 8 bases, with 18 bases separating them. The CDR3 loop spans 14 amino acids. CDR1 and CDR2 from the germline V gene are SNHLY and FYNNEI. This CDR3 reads CASELGLLTGELFF. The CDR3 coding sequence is TGTGCCAGCGAATTGGGACTTTTAACGGGGGAGCTGTTTTTT.

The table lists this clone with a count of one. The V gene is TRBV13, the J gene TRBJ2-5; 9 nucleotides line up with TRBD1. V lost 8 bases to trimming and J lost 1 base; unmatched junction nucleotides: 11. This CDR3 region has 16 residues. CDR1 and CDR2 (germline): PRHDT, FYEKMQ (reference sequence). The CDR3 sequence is CASSGTGKGFQETQYF. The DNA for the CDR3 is TGTGCCAGCTCCGGGACAGGGAAGGGATTCCAAGAGACCCAGTACTTC.

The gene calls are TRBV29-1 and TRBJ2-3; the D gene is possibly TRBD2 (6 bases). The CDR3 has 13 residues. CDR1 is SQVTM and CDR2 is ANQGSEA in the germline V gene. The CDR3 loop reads CSESGARRNTQYF. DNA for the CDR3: TGCAGTGAGTCGGGAGCCAGGCGAAATACGCAGTATTTT.

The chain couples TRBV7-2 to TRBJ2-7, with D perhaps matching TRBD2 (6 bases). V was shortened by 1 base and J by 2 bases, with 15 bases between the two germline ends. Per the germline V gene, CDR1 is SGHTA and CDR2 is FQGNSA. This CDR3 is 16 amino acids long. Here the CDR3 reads CASSLVGPGSTYEQYF. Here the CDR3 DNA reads TGTGCCAGCAGCTTAGTTGGTCCCGGGAGTACCTACGAGCAGTACTTC.

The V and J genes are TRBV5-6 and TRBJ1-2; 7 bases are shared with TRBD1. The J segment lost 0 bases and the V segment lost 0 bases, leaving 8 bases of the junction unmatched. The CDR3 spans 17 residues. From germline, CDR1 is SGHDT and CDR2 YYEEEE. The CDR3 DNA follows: TGTGCCAGCAGCTTGGTTCAGGGGGTAAGAGCTAACTATGGCTACACCTTC. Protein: CASSLVQGVRANYGYTF.

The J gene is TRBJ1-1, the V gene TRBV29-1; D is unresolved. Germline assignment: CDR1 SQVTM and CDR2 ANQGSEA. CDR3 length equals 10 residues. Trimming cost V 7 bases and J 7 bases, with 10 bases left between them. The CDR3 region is CSGEYVEAFF. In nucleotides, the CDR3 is TGCAGCGGGGAGTATGTTGAAGCTTTCTTT.

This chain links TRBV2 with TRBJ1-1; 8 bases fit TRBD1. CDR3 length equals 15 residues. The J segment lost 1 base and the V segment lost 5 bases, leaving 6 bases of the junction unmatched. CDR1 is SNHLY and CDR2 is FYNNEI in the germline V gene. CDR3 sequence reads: CASSQMDRENTEAFF. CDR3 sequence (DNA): TGTGCCAGCAGTCAAATGGACAGGGAGAACACTGAAGCTTTCTTT.

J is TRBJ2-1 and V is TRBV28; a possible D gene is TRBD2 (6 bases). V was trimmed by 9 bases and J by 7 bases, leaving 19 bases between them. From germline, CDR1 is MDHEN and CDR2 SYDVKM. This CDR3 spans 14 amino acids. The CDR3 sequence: CASSPGGFENEQFF. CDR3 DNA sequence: TGTGCCAGTTCCCCCGGGGGTTTCGAGAATGAGCAGTTCTTC. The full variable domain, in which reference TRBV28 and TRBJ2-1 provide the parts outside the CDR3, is DVKVTQSSRYLVKRTGEKVFLECVQDMDHENMFWYRQDPGLGLRLIYFSYDVKMKEKGDIPEGYSVSREKKERFSLILESASTNQTSMYLCASSPGGFENEQFFGPGTRLTVL.

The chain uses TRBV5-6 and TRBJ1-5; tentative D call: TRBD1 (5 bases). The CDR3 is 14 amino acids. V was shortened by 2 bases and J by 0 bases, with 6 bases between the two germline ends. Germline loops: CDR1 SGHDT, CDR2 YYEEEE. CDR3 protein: CASSFTGSNQPQHF. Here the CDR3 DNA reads TGTGCCAGCAGCTTCACAGGTAGCAATCAGCCCCAGCATTTT.

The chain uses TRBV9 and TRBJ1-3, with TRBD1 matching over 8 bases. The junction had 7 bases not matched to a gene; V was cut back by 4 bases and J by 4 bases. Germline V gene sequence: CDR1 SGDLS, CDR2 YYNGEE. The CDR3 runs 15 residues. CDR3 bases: TGTGCCAGCAGCTCGGGGGACAGGCCGGGAAACACCATATATTTT. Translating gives CASSSGDRPGNTIYF.

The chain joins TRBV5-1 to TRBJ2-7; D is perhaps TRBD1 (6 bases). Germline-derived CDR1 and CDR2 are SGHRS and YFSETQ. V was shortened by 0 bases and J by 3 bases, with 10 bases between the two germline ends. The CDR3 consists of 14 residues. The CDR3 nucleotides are TGCGCCAGCAGCTTGGAGGGACACCACTACGAGCAGTACTTC. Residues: CASSLEGHHYEQYF.

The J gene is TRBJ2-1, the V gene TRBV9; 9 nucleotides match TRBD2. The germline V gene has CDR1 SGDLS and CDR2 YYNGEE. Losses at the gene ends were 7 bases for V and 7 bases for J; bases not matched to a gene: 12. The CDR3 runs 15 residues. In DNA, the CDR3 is TGTGCCAGCGGGGCTGGCGGGGGGGCTAGAAATGAGCAGTTCTTC. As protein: CASGAGGGARNEQFF.

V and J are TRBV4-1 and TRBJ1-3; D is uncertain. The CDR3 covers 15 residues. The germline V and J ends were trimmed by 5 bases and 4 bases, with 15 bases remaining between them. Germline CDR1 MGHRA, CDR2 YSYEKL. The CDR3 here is CASSSQVSGGNTIYF. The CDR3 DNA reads TGCGCCAGCAGCTCCCAGGTATCGGGGGGAAACACCATATATTTT.

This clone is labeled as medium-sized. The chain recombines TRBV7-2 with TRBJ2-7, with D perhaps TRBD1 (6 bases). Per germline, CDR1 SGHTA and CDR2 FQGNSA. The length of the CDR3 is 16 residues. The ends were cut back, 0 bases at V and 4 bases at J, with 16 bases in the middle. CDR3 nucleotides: TGTGCCAGCAGCTTAGCCGGTCAGGGGCGCACGTACGAGCAGTACTTC. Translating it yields CASSLAGQGRTYEQYF.